What follows describes a single T cell receptor (beta chain). Its antigen remains unidentified. At one boundary the junction diverges from the germline segment, which might be a read error. Sequencing used immunoSEQ multiplex PCR; TCRdb keeps in-frame clones, though not all of them. The sample has 150,000 to 200,000 clones, around 82% seen once. The donors belonged to the approximately 120-subject validation cohort, separate from the roughly 670-subject first cohort. The sample is drawn from a study of cytomegalovirus exposure and HLA in healthy donors. Looking at the study overall: The approximately 120 validation repertoires were reported in a later analysis to have been generated on the same platform as the roughly 700 first-cohort repertoires. Notes on the study in general: The study recorded some 160 TCR beta chains that were cytomegalovirus-associated.

This CDR3 spans 13 amino acids. In germline, CDR1 is SGHVS, CDR2 FQNEAQ. The TCR comes from a woman in her late teens or twenties in good health and CMV-seropositive. Sequenced sample: PBMCs. The gene calls are TRBV7-8 and TRBJ2-7; TRBD1 might be the D (6 bases). The CDR3 sequence: CASSLAGQGPPPF. CDR3 in DNA: TGTGCCAGCAGCTTAGCGGGACAAGGCCCTCCGCCCTTC.